This entry features one TCR beta chain sequence. Its antigen is currently unknown. This entry is derived from a study of shared clonotypes between healthy human individuals. Study results and limitations: Sampling covered blood only; tissue repertoires likely differ.

The method was immunoSEQ multiplex PCR; TCRdb's version includes in-frame clones alone and lacks a portion of them. The table includes some 2.3 million clones, over 90% detected once. V lost 1 base and J lost 1, with 7 bases in between. Germline V gene data show CDR1 as KGHSH and CDR2 as LQKENI. The CDR3 extends over 14 amino acids. This receptor was identified in a man younger than 30 in good health. Some clones in this sample may be carry-over from other donors' samples. Sequenced sample: naive CD4+ T cells from PBMCs. Subset specified: CD45RA+ positively selected. The V gene is TRBV18, the J gene TRBJ1-1, with D hard to call. The CDR3 nucleotides read TGTGCCAGCTCACCACGGCAGGCGAACACTGAAGCTTTCTTT. Amino acid sequence: CASSPRQANTEAFF.